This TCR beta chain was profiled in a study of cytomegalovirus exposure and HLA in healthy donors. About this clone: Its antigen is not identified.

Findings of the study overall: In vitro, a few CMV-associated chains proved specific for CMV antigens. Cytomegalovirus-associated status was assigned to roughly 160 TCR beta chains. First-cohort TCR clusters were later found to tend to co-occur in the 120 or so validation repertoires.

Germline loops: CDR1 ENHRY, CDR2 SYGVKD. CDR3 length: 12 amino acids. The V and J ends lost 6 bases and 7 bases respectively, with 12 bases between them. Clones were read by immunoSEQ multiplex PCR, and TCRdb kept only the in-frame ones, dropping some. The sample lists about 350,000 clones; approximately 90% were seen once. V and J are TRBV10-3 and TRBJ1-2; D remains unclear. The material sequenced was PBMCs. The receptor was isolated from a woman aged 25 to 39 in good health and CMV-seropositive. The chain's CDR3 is CAIRADIAGYTF. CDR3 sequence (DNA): TGTGCCATCAGGGCTGACATTGCTGGCTACACCTTC.